The T cell receptor beta chain described here comes from a study of siplizumab effects on memory and regulatory T cells. Findings and limits, study-wide: Proliferating CD4+ or CD8+ clones, roughly 75-95% of them, lacked an assignable naive or memory phenotype. It seemed that naive T cells were more diverse than memory cells and were major contributors to the alloresponse.

Using immunoSEQ multiplex PCR, the repertoire was profiled, and TCRdb retains in-frame clones only, with some absent. In the table there are fewer than 85,000 clones, 95% of which are singletons. As to this clone: Its specificity is not known.

The germline V gene has CDR1 LNHDA and CDR2 SQIVND (reference sequence). This CDR3 region has 15 residues. The V end lost 5 bases, the J end lost 4 bases, and 17 bases lay between the germline ends. Material: CD8+ T cells sorted from blood. V gene TRBV19 combines with J gene TRBJ1-1; no clear D. This receptor was obtained from a human donor in good health. The CDR3 sequence: CASSLKPTGITEAFF. The CDR3 DNA reads as TGTGCCAGTAGTCTTAAACCTACCGGGATCACTGAAGCTTTCTTT.